This T cell receptor (beta chain) was recovered during a study of pediatric ulcerative colitis. The protocol was immunoSEQ multiplex PCR, while the TCRdb copy is restricted to in-frame clones and leaves out a portion. This sample yields more than 45,000 clones, of which approximately 87% are seen a single time; around 1.4% belongs to the top ten. CDR3 size: 13 residues. V shed 3 bases and J shed 5 bases, with 10 bases lying between them. Germline-derived CDR1 and CDR2 are MNHEY and SMNVEV (reference sequence). The source of this sequence is a boy between 5 and 17 years old who was a control in a study of pediatric ulcerative colitis. This chain connects TRBV27 to TRBJ1-2; D is possibly TRBD1 (6 bases). The sample taken for sequencing was blood. CDR3 amino acids: CASSFSTGYGYTF. CDR3 bases: TGTGCCAGCAGTTTCTCGACAGGATATGGCTACACCTTC.